The 18 T cell receptor beta chains given below trace back to one sample, sequenced in a study of regulatory T cells in long-lasting Graves disease. This sample's time point: persistent/refractory GD, antithyroid drugs over 5 years with positive TRAb. PBMC-extracted RNA yielded the TCR library. Arm-PCR of CDR3 regions and iRepertoire HTBI primers were used to build TCR beta libraries. Using its own MiXCR run on the multiplex PCR reads, TCRdb lists one record per CDR3 protein. The sample records some 430,000 distinct CDR3 sequences, around a fifth being singletons. The source was peripheral blood mononuclear cells (PBMCs), collected when the disease was refractory, from a patient treated with antithyroid drugs. The receptors here all came from a female donor with Graves disease.

This clonotype was recorded at least ten times. V gene TRBV28 combines with J gene TRBJ2-5; the D is unclear. Germline V gene sequence: CDR1 MDHEN, CDR2 SYDVKM. The V gene lost 3 bases and the J gene lost 5 bases, with 10 bases spanning the gap. The CDR3 runs 13 residues. CDR3 amino acids: CASSLSSRETQYF. The CDR3 nucleotides are TGTGCCAGCAGTTTGTCCAGTCGTGAGACCCAGTACTTC.

The chain joins TRBV6-1 to TRBJ2-7; TRBD1 matches at 11 bases. With 6 bases clipped from V and 1 base from J, the junction kept 11 bases outside the gene matches. The CDR3 has 17 residues. Germline CDR1 reads MNHNS; CDR2 reads SASEGT. This CDR3 is CASRPLPGQGASYEQYF. The DNA for the CDR3 is TGTGCCAGCAGACCCCTCCCAGGACAGGGGGCATCCTACGAGCAGTACTTC.

This clonotype was detected many times. The rearrangement uses TRBV6-1 and TRBJ2-2; possible D gene TRBD1, 5 bases. V shed 7 bases and J shed 6 bases, with 12 bases lying between them. Germline loops: CDR1 MNHNS, CDR2 SASEGT. The CDR3 sequence is 13 residues long. CDR3 DNA sequence: TGTGCCAGCAAGGGAAACAGGCCCGGGGAGCTGTTTTTT. It specifies CASKGNRPGELFF.

This clonotype was detected a few times. The chain is built from TRBV28 and TRBJ2-7; TRBD1 matches 7 bases. This CDR3 region has 14 residues. CDR1 is MDHEN and CDR2 is SYDVKM in the germline V gene. Trimming took 7 bases from V and 0 from J; bases not matched to a gene: 6. CDR3 protein: CASIPGGSSYEQYF. The CDR3, as DNA: TGTGCCAGCATACCAGGGGGTAGCTCCTACGAGCAGTACTTC.

In this sample, this clonotype turned up a few times. V gene TRBV6-9 combines with J gene TRBJ1-5, with D uncertain. Trimming cost V 3 bases and J 4 bases, with 16 bases left between them. The CDR3 length is 16 residues. CDR1 and CDR2 from the germline V gene are MNHGY and SVAAGI. Here the CDR3 reads CASSYSGPASNQPQHF. Here the CDR3 DNA reads TGTGCCAGCAGTTACTCTGGGCCAGCATCTAATCAGCCCCAGCATTTT.

The chain uses TRBV24-1 and TRBJ1-5; D not certain. Germline assignment: CDR1 KGHDR and CDR2 SFDVKD. This CDR3 comprises 14 residues. Trimming cost V 0 bases and J 6 bases, with 8 bases left between them. The CDR3 region has the DNA TGTGCCACCAGTGATTTGTCTACCAGTCAGCCCCAGCATTTT. The encoded protein is CATSDLSTSQPQHF.

The gene calls are TRBV27 and TRBJ1-1; 10 nucleotides match TRBD1. V shed 7 bases, J shed 5 bases, and the junction held 4 bases outside the gene matches. The CDR3 is made up of 13 amino acids. Germline V gene data show CDR1 as MNHEY and CDR2 as SMNVEV (reference sequence). The CDR3 sequence is CASIGTGVTEAFF. The CDR3 nucleotides are TGTGCCAGCATTGGGACAGGGGTGACTGAAGCTTTCTTT.

The table lists this clonotype with many counts. In nucleotides, the CDR3 is TGTGCCAGCAGCATCCCCGGGACAGGGTTAAAACTGTTTTTT. It is translated as CASSIPGTGLKLFF. J is TRBJ1-4 and V is TRBV5-8; TRBD1 matches at 9 bases. Trimming removed 4 bases from V and 10 bases from J; junction bases left unmatched: 8. The germline V gene encodes CDR1 SGHTS and CDR2 YDEGEE. The CDR3 runs to 14 residues. Full variable domain (outside the CDR3, taken from reference TRBV5-8 and TRBJ1-4): EAGVTQSPTHLIKTRGQQATLRCSPISGHTSVYWYQQALGLGLQFLLWYDEGEERNRGNFPPRFSGRQFPNYSSELNVNALELEDSALYLCASSIPGTGLKLFFGSGTQLSVL.

The sample holds many counts of this clonotype. This sequence joins TRBV12-3 or TRBV12-4 and TRBJ2-6; maybe TRBD1 (6 bases). The CDR3 loop spans 16 amino acids. Trimming removed 6 bases from V and 0 bases from J, with 12 bases in between. This CDR3 reads CASSPTGTSGANVLTF. The CDR3 region has the DNA TGTGCCAGCAGCCCGACAGGAACCTCTGGGGCCAACGTCCTGACTTTC.

This clonotype turned up a few times. The genes are TRBV9 and TRBJ1-1; D may be TRBD1 (6 bases). CDR3 size: 15 residues. V was pared by 3 bases and J by 6 bases, with 18 bases between. The germline CDR1 and CDR2 sequences are SGDLS and YYNGEE. CDR3 coding DNA: TGTGCCAGCAGCGCACGACAGGATAGAAGCGCTGAAGCTTTCTTT. It is translated as CASSARQDRSAEAFF.

This clonotype has a handful of counts. The CDR3 here is CATSDSPTTRTGELFF. The CDR3 nucleotides read TGTGCCACCAGTGATTCCCCTACGACCCGGACCGGGGAGCTGTTTTTT. The V call is TRBV24-1, the J call TRBJ2-2; no firm D call. The CDR3 is 16 amino acids. The V and J ends lost 2 bases and 5 bases respectively, with 14 bases between them. Looked up from germline, CDR1 is KGHDR and CDR2 is SFDVKD.

This clonotype occurred a few times. The chain employs TRBV5-1 and TRBJ2-7, with D maybe TRBD2 (5 bases). Germline CDR1 and CDR2: SGHRS and YFSETQ. The V end was cut by 0 bases, the J end by 4 bases, with 17 bases between. This CDR3 has 16 residues. For the CDR3, the DNA is TGCGCCAGCAGCTTGGAATCATCGGGATCCTATTACGAGCAGTACTTC. Translating gives CASSLESSGSYYEQYF.

The chain employs TRBV5-1 and TRBJ2-7, with TRBD2 identical over 7 bases. V was clipped by 4 bases and J by 5 bases; unmatched bases: 12. CDR3 length equals 15 residues. Germline CDR1 and CDR2: SGHRS and YFSETQ. CDR3 bases: TGCGCCAGCAGCCCTTCCGCCCGGGGAGGGAACGAGCAGTACTTC. It yields the protein CASSPSARGGNEQYF.

This clonotype was picked up a small number of times. This rearrangement joins TRBV29-1 to TRBJ2-2, with D uncertain. CDR1 and CDR2 (germline): SQVTM, ANQGSEA. This CDR3 comprises 13 residues. Trimming removed 6 bases from V and 4 bases from J, with 12 bases in between. The DNA of the CDR3 is TGCAGCGTCGCCCCTGGTACCACCGGGGAGCTGTTTTTT. It codes for CSVAPGTTGELFF.

This clonotype was counted many times. The J gene is TRBJ1-1, the V gene TRBV6-2 or TRBV6-3; D call uncertain. The germline V and J ends were trimmed by 2 bases and 2 bases, with 15 bases remaining between them. The CDR3 sequence is 16 residues long. Germline V gene sequence: CDR1 MNHEY, CDR2 SVGEGT. The CDR3 loop is CASSYAVGQLNTEAFF. CDR3 in DNA: TGTGCCAGCAGTTACGCCGTGGGCCAGCTAAACACTGAAGCTTTCTTT.

For this clonotype: The CDR3 carries no conserved terminal phenylalanine or tryptophan, so it likely arises from a read error. The V and J genes are TRBV9 and TRBJ1-1; D may be TRBD1 (6 bases). From germline, CDR1 is SGDLS and CDR2 YYNGEE. CDR3 size: 15 residues. Trimming cost V 0 bases and J 3 bases, with 12 bases left between them. The CDR3 DNA follows: TGTGCCAGCAGCGTAGCTTTTGACAGGTACACTGAAGCTTTCTCT. It is translated as CASSVAFDRYTEAFS.

The chain recombines TRBV20-1 with TRBJ2-3, with D possibly TRBD2 on 6 matching bases. Trimming left V 6 bases short and J 0 bases short, with 13 bases between. The germline gives CDR1 DFQATT, CDR2 SNEGSKA (reference sequence). The CDR3 runs 14 residues. DNA for the CDR3: TGCAGTGCCTTAGCGGCGCCGAGCACAGATACGCAGTATTTT. As protein: CSALAAPSTDTQYF.

The V call is TRBV4-1, the J call TRBJ1-4; TRBD1 aligns across 7 bases. The CDR3 is 19 residues long. CDR1 is MGHRA and CDR2 is YSYEKL in the germline V gene. J lost 2 bases, V lost 4 bases, and 16 bases had no gene match. CDR3 bases: TGCGCCAGCAGCCGCGGACAGGCCCGGGGCCTTGGCACTAATGAAAAACTGTTTTTT. It encodes CASSRGQARGLGTNEKLFF.